What follows is one T cell receptor beta chain and its context. The antigen is undetermined. A read error may account for a junction end that differs from germline. The CDR3 has 17 residues. One entry per CDR3 protein, called by TCRdb with MiXCR from the reads. The sample holds hundreds of thousands of distinct CDR3 sequences; 30% to 35% are singletons and the top ten take roughly an eighth. The data were taken from a study of T cell repertoires in cytomegalovirus infection. Study outcomes and limitations: The study found HLA-C-restricted CMV-specific TCR beta clonotypes dominating the ex vivo response.

The chain couples TRBV12-3 or TRBV12-4 to TRBJ1-6; no firm D call. Material: cultured CD8+ T cells from PBMCs, obtained from culture after CMV antigen stimulation. This receptor was obtained from a human donor in good health (CMV status not recorded). Some clones in this sample may be carry-over from other donors' samples. The CDR3 bases are TGTGCCAGCAGTTTAACGCTGCACAGCGCTTGGGATTCATCCCTCCACTTT. Translating it yields CASSLTLHSAWDSSLHF.